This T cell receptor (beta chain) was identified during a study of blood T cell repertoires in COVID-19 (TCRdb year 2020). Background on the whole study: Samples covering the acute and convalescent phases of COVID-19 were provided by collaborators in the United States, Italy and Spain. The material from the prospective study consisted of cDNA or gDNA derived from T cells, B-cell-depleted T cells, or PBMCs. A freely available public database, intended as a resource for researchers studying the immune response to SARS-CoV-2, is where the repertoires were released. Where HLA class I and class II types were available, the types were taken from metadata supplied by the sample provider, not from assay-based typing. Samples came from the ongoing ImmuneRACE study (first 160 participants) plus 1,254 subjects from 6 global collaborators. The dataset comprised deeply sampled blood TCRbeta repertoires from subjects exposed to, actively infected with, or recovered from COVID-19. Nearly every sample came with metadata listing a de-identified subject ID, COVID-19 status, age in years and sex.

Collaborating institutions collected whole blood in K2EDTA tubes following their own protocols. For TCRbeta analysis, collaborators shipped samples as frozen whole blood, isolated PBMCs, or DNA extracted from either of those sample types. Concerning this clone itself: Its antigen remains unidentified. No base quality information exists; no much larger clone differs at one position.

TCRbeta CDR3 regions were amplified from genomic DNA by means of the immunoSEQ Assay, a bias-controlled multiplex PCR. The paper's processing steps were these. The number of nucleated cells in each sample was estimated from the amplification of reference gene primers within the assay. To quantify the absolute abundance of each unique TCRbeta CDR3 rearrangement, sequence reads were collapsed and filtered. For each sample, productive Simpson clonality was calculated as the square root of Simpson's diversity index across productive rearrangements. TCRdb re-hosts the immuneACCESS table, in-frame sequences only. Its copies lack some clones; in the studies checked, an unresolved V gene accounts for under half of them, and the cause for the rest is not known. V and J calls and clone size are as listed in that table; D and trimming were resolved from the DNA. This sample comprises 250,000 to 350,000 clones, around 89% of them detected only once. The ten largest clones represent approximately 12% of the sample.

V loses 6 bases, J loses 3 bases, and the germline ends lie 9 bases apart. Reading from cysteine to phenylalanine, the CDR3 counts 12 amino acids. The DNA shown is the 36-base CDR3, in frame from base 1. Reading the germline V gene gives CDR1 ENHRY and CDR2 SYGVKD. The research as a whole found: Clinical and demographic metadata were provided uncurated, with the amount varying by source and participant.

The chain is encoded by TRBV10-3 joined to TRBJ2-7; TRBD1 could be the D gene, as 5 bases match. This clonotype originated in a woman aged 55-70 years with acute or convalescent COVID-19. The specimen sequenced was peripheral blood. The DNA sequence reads TGTGCCATCAGGGACACAGGCTACGAGCAGTACTTC. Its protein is CAIRDTGYEQYF.